The T cell receptor (beta chain) described here comes from a study of OX40 agonist ivuxolimab in advanced cancers. About the research overall: Ivuxolimab was delivered to patients intravenously every 2 weeks at doses spanning 0.01 to 10 mg/kg. The study's findings and limits: CD8+ T cells averaged more expanded clones than CD4+.

Sequenced by immunoSEQ multiplex PCR; TCRdb stores in-frame clones only, minus some. Of fewer than 40,000 clones in the sample, approximately 90% were seen once. No patient had autoimmune disease or received systemic immunosuppression. Blood sampling took place at baseline, cycle 4 day 1, and cycle 7 day 1. Germline CDR1 is SGHTA and CDR2 is FQGNSA. V shed 5 bases and J 10 bases; nucleotides not matched to a gene: 6. The CDR3 contains 13 residues. Points on this clone: Its target is unknown.

This sequence joins TRBV7-2 and TRBJ2-1; TRBD2 matches 9 bases. The TCR originated in an adult with an advanced solid tumor such as melanoma, head and neck, liver or kidney cancer. The specimen was CD4+ or CD8+ T cells sorted from blood, collected in a trial of the OX40 agonist ivuxolimab. CDR3 protein: CASSTLTSGEQFF. CDR3 nucleotides: TGTGCCAGCAGCACCCTTACTAGCGGGGAGCAGTTCTTC.